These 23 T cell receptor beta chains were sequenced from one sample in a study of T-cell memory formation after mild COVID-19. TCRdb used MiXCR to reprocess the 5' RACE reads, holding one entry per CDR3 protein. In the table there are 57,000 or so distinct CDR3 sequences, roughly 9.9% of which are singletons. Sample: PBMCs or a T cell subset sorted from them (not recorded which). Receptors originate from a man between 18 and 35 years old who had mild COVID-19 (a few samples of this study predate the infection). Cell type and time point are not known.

The CDR3 nucleotides read TGTGCCAGCAGCTCCCGCGTCCAAGAGACCCAGTACTTC. Its protein product is CASSSRVQETQYF. This rearrangement joins TRBV7-2 to TRBJ2-5; D gene unclear. The CDR3 spans 13 residues. CDR1 and CDR2 from the germline V gene are SGHTA and FQGNSA. V was pared by 4 bases and J by 1 base, with 7 bases between.

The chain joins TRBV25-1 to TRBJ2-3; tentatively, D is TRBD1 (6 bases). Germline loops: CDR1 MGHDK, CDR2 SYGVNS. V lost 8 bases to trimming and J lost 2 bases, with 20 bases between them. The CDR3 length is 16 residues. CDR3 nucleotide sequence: TGTGCCAGCGCCGAAACCGGGACACCTTTCACAGATACGCAGTATTTT. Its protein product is CASAETGTPFTDTQYF.

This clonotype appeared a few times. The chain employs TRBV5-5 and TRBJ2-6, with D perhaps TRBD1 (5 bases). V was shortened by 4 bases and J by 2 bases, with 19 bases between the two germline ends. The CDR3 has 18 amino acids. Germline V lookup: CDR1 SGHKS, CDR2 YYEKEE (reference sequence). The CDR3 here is CASSETAGLLAGANVLTF. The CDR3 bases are TGTGCCAGCAGCGAAACTGCAGGGTTGTTGGCTGGGGCCAACGTCCTGACTTTC.

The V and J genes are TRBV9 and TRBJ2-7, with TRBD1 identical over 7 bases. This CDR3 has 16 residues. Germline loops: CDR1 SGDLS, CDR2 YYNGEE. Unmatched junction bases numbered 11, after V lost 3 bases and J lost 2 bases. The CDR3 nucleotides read TGTGCCAGCAGCGAGGGGGTCAGGGGGTTCCCCTACGAGCAGTACTTC. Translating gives CASSEGVRGFPYEQYF.

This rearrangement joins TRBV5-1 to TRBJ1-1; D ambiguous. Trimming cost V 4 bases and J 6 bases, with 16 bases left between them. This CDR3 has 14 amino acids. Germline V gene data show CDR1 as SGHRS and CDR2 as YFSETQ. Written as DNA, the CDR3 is TGCGCCAGCAGCCCTGACTATGACGCGGCTGAAGCTTTCTTT. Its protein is CASSPDYDAAEAFF. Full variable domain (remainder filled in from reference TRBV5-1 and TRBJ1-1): KAGVTQTPRYLIKTRGQQVTLSCSPISGHRSVSWYQQTPGQGLQFLFEYFSETQRNKGNFPGRFSGRQFSNSRSEMNVSTLELGDSALYLCASSPDYDAAEAFFGQGTRLTVV.

CDR3 sequence (DNA): TGTGCCACCAGCGGAGGTACCCAAGAGACCCAGTACTTC. Residues: CATSGGTQETQYF. The rearrangement joins TRBV15 to TRBJ2-5, with a possible D match to TRBD2 (5 bases). This CDR3 is 13 amino acids long. Trimming removed 5 bases from V and 1 base from J, with 8 bases in between. Germline V gives CDR1 LNHNV, CDR2 YYDKDF (reference sequence).

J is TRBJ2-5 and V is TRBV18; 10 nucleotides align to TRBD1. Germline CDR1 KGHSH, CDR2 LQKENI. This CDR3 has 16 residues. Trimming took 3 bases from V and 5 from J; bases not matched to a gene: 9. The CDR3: CASSPGTGVFRETQYF. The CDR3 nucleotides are TGTGCCAGCTCACCTGGGACAGGGGTCTTCCGGGAGACCCAGTACTTC.

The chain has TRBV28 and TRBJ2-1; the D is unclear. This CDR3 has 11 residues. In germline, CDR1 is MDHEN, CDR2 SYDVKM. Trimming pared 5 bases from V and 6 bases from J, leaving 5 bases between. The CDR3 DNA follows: TGTGCCAGCAGTGGCTTCAATGAGCAGTTCTTC. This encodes CASSGFNEQFF.

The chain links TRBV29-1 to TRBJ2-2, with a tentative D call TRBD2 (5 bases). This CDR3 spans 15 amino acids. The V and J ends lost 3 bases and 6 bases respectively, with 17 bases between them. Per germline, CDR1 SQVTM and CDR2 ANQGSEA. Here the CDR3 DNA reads TGCAGCGTTGAGCCCACCCGGGGATCGGCCGGGGAGCTGTTTTTT. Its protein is CSVEPTRGSAGELFF.

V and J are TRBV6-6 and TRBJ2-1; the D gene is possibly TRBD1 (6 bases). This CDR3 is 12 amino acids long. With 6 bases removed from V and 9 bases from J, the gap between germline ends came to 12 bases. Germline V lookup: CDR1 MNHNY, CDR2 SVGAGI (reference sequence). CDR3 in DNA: TGTGCCAGCAGACAGGGAATGGGTGAGCAGTTCTTC. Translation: CASRQGMGEQFF.

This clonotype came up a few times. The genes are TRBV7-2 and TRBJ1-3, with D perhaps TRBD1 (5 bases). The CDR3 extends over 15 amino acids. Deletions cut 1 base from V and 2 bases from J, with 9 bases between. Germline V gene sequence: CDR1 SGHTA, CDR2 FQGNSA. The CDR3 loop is CASSLVGGTGNTIYF. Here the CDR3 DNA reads TGTGCCAGCAGCTTAGTCGGGGGGACTGGAAACACCATATATTTT.

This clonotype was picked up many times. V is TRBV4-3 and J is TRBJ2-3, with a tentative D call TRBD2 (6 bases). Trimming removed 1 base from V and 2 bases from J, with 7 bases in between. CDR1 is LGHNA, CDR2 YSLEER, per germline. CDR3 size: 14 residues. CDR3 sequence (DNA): TGCGCCAGCAGCCAAGGACTAGACACAGATACGCAGTATTTT. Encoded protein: CASSQGLDTDTQYF.

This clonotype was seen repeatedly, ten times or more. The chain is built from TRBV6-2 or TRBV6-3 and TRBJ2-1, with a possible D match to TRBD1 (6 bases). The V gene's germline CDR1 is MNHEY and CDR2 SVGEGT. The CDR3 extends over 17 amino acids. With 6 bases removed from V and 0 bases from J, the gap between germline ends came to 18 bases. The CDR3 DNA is TGTGCCAGCAGGCGAGACGTGGGACACCTCTCCTACAATGAGCAGTTCTTC. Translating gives CASRRDVGHLSYNEQFF.

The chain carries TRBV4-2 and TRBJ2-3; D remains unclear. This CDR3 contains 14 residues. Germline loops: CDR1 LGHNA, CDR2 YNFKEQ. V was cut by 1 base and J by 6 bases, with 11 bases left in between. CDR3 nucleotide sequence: TGTGCCAGCAGCCAAGGAGCCGATGCGGATACGCAGTATTTT. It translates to CASSQGADADTQYF.

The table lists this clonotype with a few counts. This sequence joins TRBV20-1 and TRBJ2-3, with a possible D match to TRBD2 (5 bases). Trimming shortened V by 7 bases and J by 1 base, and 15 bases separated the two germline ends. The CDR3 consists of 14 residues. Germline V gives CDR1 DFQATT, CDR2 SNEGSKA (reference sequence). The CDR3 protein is CSVGDYVGTDTQYF. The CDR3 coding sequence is TGCAGTGTCGGGGATTATGTGGGCACAGATACGCAGTATTTT.

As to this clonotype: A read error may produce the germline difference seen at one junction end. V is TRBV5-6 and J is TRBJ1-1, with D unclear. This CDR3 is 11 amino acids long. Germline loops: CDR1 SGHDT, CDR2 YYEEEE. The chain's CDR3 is CASSLAPRVSF. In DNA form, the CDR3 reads TGTGCCAGCAGCTTGGCCCCTCGGGTGAGCTTT.

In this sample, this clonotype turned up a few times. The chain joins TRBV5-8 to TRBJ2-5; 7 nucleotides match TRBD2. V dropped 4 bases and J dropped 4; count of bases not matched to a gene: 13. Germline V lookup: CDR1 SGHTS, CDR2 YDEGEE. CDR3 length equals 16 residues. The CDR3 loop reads CASSPGGGGLSETQYF. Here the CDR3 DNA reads TGTGCCAGCAGCCCTGGCGGCGGGGGTCTCTCAGAGACCCAGTACTTC. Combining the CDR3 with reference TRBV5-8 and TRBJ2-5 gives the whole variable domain EAGVTQSPTHLIKTRGQQATLRCSPISGHTSVYWYQQALGLGLQFLLWYDEGEERNRGNFPPRFSGRQFPNYSSELNVNALELEDSALYLCASSPGGGGLSETQYFGPGTRLLVL.

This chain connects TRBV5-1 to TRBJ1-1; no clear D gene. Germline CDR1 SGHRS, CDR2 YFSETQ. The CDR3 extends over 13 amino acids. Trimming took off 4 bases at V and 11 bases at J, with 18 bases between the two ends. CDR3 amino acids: CASSNLRSDGAFF. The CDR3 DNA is TGCGCCAGCAGCAACCTCAGGTCTGACGGGGCTTTCTTT.

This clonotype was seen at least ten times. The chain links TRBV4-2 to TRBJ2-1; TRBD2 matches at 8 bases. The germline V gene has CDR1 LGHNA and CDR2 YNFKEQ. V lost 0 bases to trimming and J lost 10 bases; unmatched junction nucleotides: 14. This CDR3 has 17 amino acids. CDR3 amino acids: CASSQDMAGGPVQEQFF. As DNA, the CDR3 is TGTGCCAGCAGCCAAGATATGGCGGGGGGTCCCGTCCAGGAGCAGTTCTTC.

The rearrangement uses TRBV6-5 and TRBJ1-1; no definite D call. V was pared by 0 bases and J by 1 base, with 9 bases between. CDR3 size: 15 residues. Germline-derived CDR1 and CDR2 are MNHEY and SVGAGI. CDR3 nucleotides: TGTGCCAGCAGTTACTCGTGGGAAAGGAACACTGAAGCTTTCTTT. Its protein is CASSYSWERNTEAFF.

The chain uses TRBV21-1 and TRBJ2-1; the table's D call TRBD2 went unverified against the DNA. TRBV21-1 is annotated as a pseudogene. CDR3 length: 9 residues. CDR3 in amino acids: CGWRGEQFF. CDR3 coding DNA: TGTGGTTGGCGGGGTGAGCAGTTCTTC.

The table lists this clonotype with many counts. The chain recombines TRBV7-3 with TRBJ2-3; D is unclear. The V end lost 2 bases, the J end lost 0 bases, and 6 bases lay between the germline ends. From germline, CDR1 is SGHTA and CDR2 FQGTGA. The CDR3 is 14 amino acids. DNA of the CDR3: TGTGCCAGCAGCTTATCGCAAAGCACAGATACGCAGTATTTT. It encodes CASSLSQSTDTQYF. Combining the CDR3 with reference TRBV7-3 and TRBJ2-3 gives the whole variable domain GAGVSQTPSNKVTEKGKYVELRCDPISGHTALYWYRQSLGQGPEFLIYFQGTGAADDSGLPNDRFFAVRPEGSVSTLKIQRTERGDSAVYLCASSLSQSTDTQYFGPGTRLTVL.

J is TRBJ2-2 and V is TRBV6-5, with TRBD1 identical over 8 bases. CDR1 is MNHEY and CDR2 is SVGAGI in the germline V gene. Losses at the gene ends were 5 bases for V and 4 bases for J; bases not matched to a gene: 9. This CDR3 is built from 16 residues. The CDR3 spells CASSPTGEIGTGELFF. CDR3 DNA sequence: TGTGCCAGCAGTCCGACAGGGGAGATAGGCACCGGGGAGCTGTTTTTT.